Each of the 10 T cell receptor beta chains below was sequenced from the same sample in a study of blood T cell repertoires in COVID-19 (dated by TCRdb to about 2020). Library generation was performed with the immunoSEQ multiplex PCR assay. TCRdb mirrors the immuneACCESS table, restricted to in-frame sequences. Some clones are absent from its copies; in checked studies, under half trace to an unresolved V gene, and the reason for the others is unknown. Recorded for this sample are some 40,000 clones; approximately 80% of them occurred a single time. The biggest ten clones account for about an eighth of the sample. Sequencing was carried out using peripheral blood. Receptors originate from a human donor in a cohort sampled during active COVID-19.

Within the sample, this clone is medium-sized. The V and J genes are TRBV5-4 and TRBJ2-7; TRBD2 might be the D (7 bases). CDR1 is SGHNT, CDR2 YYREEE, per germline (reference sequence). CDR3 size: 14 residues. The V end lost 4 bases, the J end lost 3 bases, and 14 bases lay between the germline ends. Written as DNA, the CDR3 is TGTGCCAGCAGCGGGGGGGCGGACGGCTACGAGCAGTACTTC. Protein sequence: CASSGGADGYEQYF.

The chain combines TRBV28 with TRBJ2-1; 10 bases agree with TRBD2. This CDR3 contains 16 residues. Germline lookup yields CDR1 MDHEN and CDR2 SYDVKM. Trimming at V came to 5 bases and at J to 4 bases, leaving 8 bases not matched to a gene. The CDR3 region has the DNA TGTGCCAGCAGTCACGGCGGACTAGCGGTTTACAATGAGCAGTTCTTC. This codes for CASSHGGLAVYNEQFF.

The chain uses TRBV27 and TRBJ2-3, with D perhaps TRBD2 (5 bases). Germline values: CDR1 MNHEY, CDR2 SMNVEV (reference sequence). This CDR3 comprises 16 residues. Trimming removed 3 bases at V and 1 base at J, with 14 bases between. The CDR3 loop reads CASSLIPSGGTDTQYF. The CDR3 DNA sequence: TGTGCCAGCAGTTTGATCCCCAGCGGAGGCACAGATACGCAGTATTTT.

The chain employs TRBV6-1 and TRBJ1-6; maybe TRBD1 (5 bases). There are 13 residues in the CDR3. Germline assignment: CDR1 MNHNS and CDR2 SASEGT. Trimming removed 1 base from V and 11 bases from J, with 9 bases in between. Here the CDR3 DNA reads TGTGCCAGCAGTGAAGGGACGGGGGCACCCCTCCACTTT. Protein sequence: CASSEGTGAPLHF.

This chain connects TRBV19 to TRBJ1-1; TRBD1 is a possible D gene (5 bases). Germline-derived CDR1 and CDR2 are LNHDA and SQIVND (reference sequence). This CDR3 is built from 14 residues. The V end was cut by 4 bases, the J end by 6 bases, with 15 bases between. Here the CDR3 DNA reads TGTGCCAGTAGTACCCTGGACATTTCCCCTGAAGCTTTCTTT. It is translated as CASSTLDISPEAFF. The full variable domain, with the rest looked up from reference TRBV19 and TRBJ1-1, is DGGITQSPKYLFRKEGQNVTLSCEQNLNHDAMYWYRQDPGQGLRLIYYSQIVNDFQKGDIAEGYSVSREKKESFPLTVTSAQKNPTAFYLCASSTLDISPEAFFGQGTRLTVV.

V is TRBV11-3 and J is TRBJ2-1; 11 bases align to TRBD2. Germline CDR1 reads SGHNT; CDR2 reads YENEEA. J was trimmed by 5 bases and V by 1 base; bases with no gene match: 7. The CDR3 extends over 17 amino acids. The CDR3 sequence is CASSLGQTSGTDNEQFF. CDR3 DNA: TGTGCCAGCAGCTTAGGACAGACTAGCGGGACAGACAATGAGCAGTTCTTC.

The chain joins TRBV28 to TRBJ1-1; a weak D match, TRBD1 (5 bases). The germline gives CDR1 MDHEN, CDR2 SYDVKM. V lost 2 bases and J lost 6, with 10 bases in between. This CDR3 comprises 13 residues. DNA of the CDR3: TGTGCCAGCAGTTTAAGGACACCATCTGAAGCTTTCTTT. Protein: CASSLRTPSEAFF.

The CDR3 is CATSDFRAQTQYF. CDR3 bases: TGTGCCACCAGTGATTTCAGGGCACAGACCCAGTACTTC. The genes are TRBV24-1 and TRBJ2-5; D is perhaps TRBD1 (5 bases). Germline V lookup: CDR1 KGHDR, CDR2 SFDVKD. The V gene lost 1 base and the J gene lost 6 bases, with 8 bases spanning the gap. The CDR3 totals 13 residues.

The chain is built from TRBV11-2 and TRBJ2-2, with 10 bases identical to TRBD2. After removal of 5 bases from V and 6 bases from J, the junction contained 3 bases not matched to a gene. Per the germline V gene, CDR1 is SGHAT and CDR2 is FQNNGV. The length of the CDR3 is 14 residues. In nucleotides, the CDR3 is TGTGCCAGCAGCAGAAGCGGGAGGGCCGGGGAGCTGTTTTTT. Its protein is CASSRSGRAGELFF.

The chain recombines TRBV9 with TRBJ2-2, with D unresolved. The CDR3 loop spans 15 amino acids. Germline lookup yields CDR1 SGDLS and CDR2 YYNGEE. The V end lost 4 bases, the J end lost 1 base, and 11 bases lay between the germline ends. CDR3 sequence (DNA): TGTGCCAGCAGCCCCCAGGCCCAGAACACCGGGGAGCTGTTTTTT. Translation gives CASSPQAQNTGELFF.